A few counts support the clone carrying this TCR beta chain. The germline V gene has CDR1 SGDLS and CDR2 YYNGEE. The V and J ends lost 3 bases and 0 bases, in that order; junction bases with no gene match: 5. The CDR3 has 16 residues. The TCR beta CDR3 regions underwent amplification using RNA transcripts as the source. The HTBI primer set served for first-round RT-PCR of the TCR CDR3. TCRdb called the multiplex PCR reads again in MiXCR, with one record for every CDR3 protein. The sample lists around 530,000 distinct CDR3 sequences, over 15% occurring once. These data are taken from a study of T cells in Graves' hyperthyroidism and ophthalmopathy.

This chain joins TRBV9 and TRBJ1-1, with TRBD1 identical over 10 bases. Sequencing used blood. The sequence was collected from a woman younger than 30 with Graves' ophthalmopathy. The CDR3 is CASSAGTGDLNTEAFF. The CDR3 DNA follows: TGTGCCAGCAGCGCCGGGACAGGGGACCTGAACACTGAAGCTTTCTTT.